What follows is one T cell receptor beta chain and its context. The antigen remains unidentified. The data stem from a study of cytomegalovirus exposure and HLA in healthy donors. Study-level results: Several of the most significant clusters appeared, in a later analysis, to be linked to common viral pathogens. Some V segments, including TRBV6-2 and TRBV6-3, were excluded as indistinguishable. Investigators reported about 160 TCR beta chains as tied to cytomegalovirus.

The PCR employed 60 Vbeta primers together with 13 Jbeta primers. As originally analysed: In a later analysis, about 12 million of 65 million to 90 million unique beta chains occurred in at least two donors. TCRdb keeps only in-frame clones here, not all; method: immunoSEQ multiplex PCR. That table supplies the V and J calls and clone size; D and trimming were determined from the DNA. This sample yields about 130,000 clones, of which 74% are seen a single time; around 4.7% belongs to the top ten. The CDR3 contains 15 residues. Per the germline V gene, CDR1 is SGHDT and CDR2 is YYEEEE. V dropped 2 bases and J dropped 4 bases, with 12 bases sitting between them.

The sequence was obtained from a man younger than 35 in good health and CMV-seropositive. The sample taken for sequencing was PBMCs. The chain couples TRBV5-6 to TRBJ2-2, with TRBD1 as a possible D gene (6 bases). CDR3 protein: CASSLLRGATGELFF. DNA for the CDR3: TGTGCCAGCAGCTTACTCAGGGGCGCCACCGGGGAGCTGTTTTTT.